The 10 T cell receptor beta chains below were found in one sample sequenced in a study of HIV-infected patients and healthy controls. cDNA was made from approximately 500 ng RNA using alpha and beta constant primers. Each of the alpha and beta chains got its own library through chain-specific third strand synthesis with indices. TCRdb redid the calling of the 5' RACE reads with MiXCR, one entry per CDR3 protein. The sample carries about 9,700 distinct CDR3 sequences, 6.5% to 10% recorded once. The repertoire came from unfractionated whole blood and reflected all unsorted peripheral T cells. Sequencing was done on a sample of blood. Receptors were obtained from an adult in good health.

This clonotype was detected many times. The CDR3 here is CASSRTGGTTEAFF. CDR3 nucleotide sequence: TGTGCCAGCAGCCGGACAGGGGGCACCACTGAAGCTTTCTTT. The chain links TRBV3-1 to TRBJ1-1, with TRBD1 identical over 11 bases. Germline loops: CDR1 LGHDT, CDR2 YNNKEL (reference sequence). J gave up 4 bases and V 4 bases, and 2 bases lay outside the gene matches. The CDR3 spans 14 residues.

This chain joins TRBV6-5 and TRBJ1-1; D is unresolved. Trimming removed 6 bases at V and 1 base at J, with 6 bases between. This CDR3 has 12 amino acids. Germline CDR1 reads MNHEY; CDR2 reads SVGAGI. The CDR3, as DNA: TGTGCCAGCAGGCCCGGGAACACTGAAGCTTTCTTT. This encodes CASRPGNTEAFF.

In this sample, this clonotype is medium-sized. The rearrangement joins TRBV12-3 or TRBV12-4 to TRBJ1-1; no firm D call. V was cut by 7 bases and J by 6 bases, with 15 bases left in between. The CDR3 extends over 13 amino acids. The CDR3 protein is CASTKTLRAEAFF. The DNA for the CDR3 is TGTGCCAGCACCAAGACCCTGAGAGCTGAAGCTTTCTTT.

This clonotype was detected many times. The chain recombines TRBV15 with TRBJ2-3; the match to TRBD1 covers 8 bases. Germline lookup yields CDR1 LNHNV and CDR2 YYDKDF (reference sequence). V gave up 1 base and J gave up 0 bases; unmatched junction bases: 6. The CDR3 spans 17 residues. Here the CDR3 DNA reads TGTGCCACCAGCAGAGGCCTGAGACAGGGGAGCACAGATACGCAGTATTTT. Protein: CATSRGLRQGSTDTQYF.

This clonotype has at least ten counts. The rearrangement joins TRBV5-4 to TRBJ1-1; no clear D. CDR1 and CDR2 from the germline V gene are SGHNT and YYREEE (reference sequence). CDR3 size: 12 residues. Trimming took off 5 bases at V and 11 bases at J, with 16 bases between the two ends. The CDR3 loop reads CASSMNGEKAFF. The CDR3 coding sequence is TGTGCCAGCAGTATGAACGGGGAAAAGGCTTTCTTT.

In its sample, this clonotype ranks as medium-sized (0.01 to 0.1%). The rearrangement joins TRBV30 to TRBJ1-2; tentative D call: TRBD1 (5 bases). This CDR3 contains 13 residues. The germline gives CDR1 GTSNPN, CDR2 SVGIG (reference sequence). V was clipped by 0 bases and J by 8 bases, with 13 bases between them. The DNA for the CDR3 is TGTGCCTGGAGTGTATTTGGGGGTGAGGGCTACACCTTC. Translation: CAWSVFGGEGYTF. The full variable domain, completed using reference TRBV30 and TRBJ1-2, is SQTIHQWPATLVQPVGSPLSLECTVEGTSNPNLYWYRQAAGRGLQLLFYSVGIGQISSEVPQNLSASRPQDRQFILSSKKLLLSDSGFYLCAWSVFGGEGYTFGSGTRLTVV.

In its sample, this clonotype ranks as medium-sized. J is TRBJ1-2 and V is TRBV6-4, with a tentative D call TRBD1 (5 bases). V was trimmed by 10 bases and J by 6 bases, leaving 18 bases between them. From germline, CDR1 is MRHNA and CDR2 SNTAGT. The CDR3 is 13 amino acids. The CDR3 DNA follows: TGTGCCACAACGTGGGGCCGCGAGAATGGCTACACCTTC. It translates to CATTWGRENGYTF.

In its sample, this clonotype was seen many times. This chain links TRBV27 with TRBJ1-5; D uncertain. The V end lost 6 bases, the J end lost 2 bases, and 8 bases lay between the germline ends. CDR1 and CDR2 (germline): MNHEY, SMNVEV (reference sequence). This CDR3 is built from 13 residues. In DNA, the CDR3 is TGTGCCAGCAGGTTACGGGGCAATCAGCCCCAGCATTTT. This encodes CASRLRGNQPQHF.

In its sample, this clonotype ranks as medium-sized. V gene TRBV6-5 combines with J gene TRBJ2-1, with D perhaps TRBD1 (6 bases). Trimming removed 6 bases from V and 7 bases from J, with 19 bases in between. CDR3 length equals 15 residues. CDR1 MNHEY and CDR2 SVGAGI come from the germline V gene. The CDR3 DNA reads TGTGCCAGCAGCCTACAGGGCAGATTGGCAAATGAGCAGTTCTTC. It is translated as CASSLQGRLANEQFF.

This clonotype is labeled as medium-sized. This chain links TRBV10-2 with TRBJ1-6; D gene ambiguous. Germline CDR1 WSHSY, CDR2 SAAADI. CDR3 length equals 13 residues. V gave up 8 bases and J gave up 1 base, with 6 bases separating them. The CDR3 DNA reads as TGCGCCAGCGAGGGATCCTATAATTCACCCCTCCACTTT. It translates to CASEGSYNSPLHF.